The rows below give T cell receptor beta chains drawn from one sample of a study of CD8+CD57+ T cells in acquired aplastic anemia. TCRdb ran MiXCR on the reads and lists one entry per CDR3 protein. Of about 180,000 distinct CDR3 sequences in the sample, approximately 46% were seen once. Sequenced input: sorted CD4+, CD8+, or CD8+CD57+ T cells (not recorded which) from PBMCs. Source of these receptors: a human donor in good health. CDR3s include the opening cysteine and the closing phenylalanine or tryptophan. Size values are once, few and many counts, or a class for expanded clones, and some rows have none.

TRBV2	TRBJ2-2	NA	CASSDFVSGAGELFF
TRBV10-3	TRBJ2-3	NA	CATSGSGISTNTQYF
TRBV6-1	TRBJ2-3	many	CASSTGTSGSGDTQYF
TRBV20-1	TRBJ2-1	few	CSAGTSGSMNEQFF
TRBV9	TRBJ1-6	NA	CASSEVSRPFPPLHF
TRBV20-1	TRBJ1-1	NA	CSARPGQGHTEAFF
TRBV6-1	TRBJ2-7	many	CASSEHASGTYEQYF
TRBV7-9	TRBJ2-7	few	CASSLTAYFPYEQYF
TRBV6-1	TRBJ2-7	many	CASSERTSGIVAYEQYF
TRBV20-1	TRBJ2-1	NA	CSAEPRPGQGPQFF
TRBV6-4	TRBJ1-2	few	CASSGGTGGVGYTF
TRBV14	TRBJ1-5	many	CASSPRGVRQPQHF
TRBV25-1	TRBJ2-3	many	CASSEQGFTDTQYF
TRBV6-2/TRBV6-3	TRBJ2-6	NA	CASSYLGLESSGANVLTF
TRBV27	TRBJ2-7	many	CASSLGVDGAEQYF
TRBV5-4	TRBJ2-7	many	CASSVTSGSYEQYF